This T cell receptor (beta chain) derives from a study of T-cell reconstitution after alpha-beta-depleted transplantation in children. This clonotype showed up many times. For TCRbeta, the library was prepared with unique molecular identifiers. TCRdb independently ran MiXCR on the PCR reads; one entry per CDR3 protein. The table includes more than 200,000 distinct CDR3 sequences, 9.7% detected once. CDR3 length: 14 amino acids. CDR1 is SGHRS and CDR2 is YFSETQ in the germline V gene. The germline V and J ends were trimmed by 0 bases and 6 bases, with 12 bases remaining between them. The chain carries TRBV5-1 and TRBJ1-2; possibly TRBD1 for D (5 bases). The origin of this receptor is a human donor who donated a stem cell graft to a child with SCID. The source was PBMCs from the stem cell graft donor, collected from the stem cell graft. In DNA, the CDR3 is TGCGCCAGCAGCTTGGGCGGAGGGACTGATGGCTACACCTTC. Protein sequence: CASSLGGGTDGYTF.